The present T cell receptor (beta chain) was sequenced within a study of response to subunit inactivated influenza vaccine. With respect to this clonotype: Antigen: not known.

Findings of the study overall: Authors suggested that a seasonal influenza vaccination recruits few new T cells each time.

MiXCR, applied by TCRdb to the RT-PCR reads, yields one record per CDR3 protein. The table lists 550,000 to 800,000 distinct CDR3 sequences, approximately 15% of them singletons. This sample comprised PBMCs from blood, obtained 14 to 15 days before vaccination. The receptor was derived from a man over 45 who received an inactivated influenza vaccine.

In DNA, the CDR3 is TGTGCCAGCAGGATGCGACAGGACAGCTACGAGCAGTACTTC. Residues: CASRMRQDSYEQYF. V is TRBV28 and J is TRBJ2-7; D perhaps matches TRBD1 (6 bases). Trimming took 6 bases from V and 3 from J, leaving 15 bases between them. The CDR3 is made up of 14 amino acids. The V gene's germline CDR1 is MDHEN and CDR2 SYDVKM.